This passage covers 18 T cell receptor beta chains from one sample sequenced in a study of cytomegalovirus exposure and HLA in healthy donors. PCR used 60 Vbeta primers and 13 Jbeta primers. This table comes from immunoSEQ multiplex PCR, and its TCRdb copy is limited to in-frame clones, with some not included. Among about 160,000 clones listed, roughly 80% were seen once. The material sequenced was PBMCs. All receptors derive from a man between 50 and 59 years old in good health and CMV-seropositive.

This chain uses TRBV6-5 with TRBJ1-1; a weak D match, TRBD1 (5 bases). The germline gives CDR1 MNHEY, CDR2 SVGAGI. V lost 5 bases, J lost 1 base, and 11 bases lay in between. The CDR3 is 14 residues long. The CDR3 reads CASSERQQNTEAFF. In DNA, the CDR3 is TGTGCCAGCAGTGAAAGACAGCAGAACACTGAAGCTTTCTTT.

The chain joins TRBV4-2 to TRBJ2-3; 10 bases are shared with TRBD2. This CDR3 spans 18 amino acids. The germline gives CDR1 LGHNA, CDR2 YNFKEQ. Trimming at V came to 1 base and at J to 1 base, leaving 8 bases not matched to a gene. The CDR3 coding sequence is TGTGCCAGCAGCCAAGTGTCCAGGCTAGCGGGGGGCACAGATACGCAGTATTTT. Protein: CASSQVSRLAGGTDTQYF.

CDR3 residues: CASSAPAKAKADTEAFF. CDR3 nucleotides: TGTGCCAGCAGCGCTCCCGCCAAGGCTAAGGCGGACACTGAAGCTTTCTTT. The chain carries TRBV9 and TRBJ1-1, with D hard to call. The germline gives CDR1 SGDLS, CDR2 YYNGEE. V lost 3 bases and J lost 3, with 21 bases in between. The CDR3 length is 17 residues. Together with reference TRBV9 and TRBJ1-1, the CDR3 gives the full variable domain: DSGVTQTPKHLITATGQRVTLRCSPRSGDLSVYWYQQSLDQGLQFLIQYYNGEERAKGNILERFSAQQFPDLHSELNLSSLELGDSALYFCASSAPAKAKADTEAFFGQGTRLTVV.

This chain joins TRBV5-1 and TRBJ2-1; 10 bases map to TRBD2. Germline V lookup: CDR1 SGHRS, CDR2 YFSETQ. With 1 base clipped from V and 9 bases from J, the junction kept 7 bases outside the gene matches. CDR3 length: 15 residues. The CDR3 here is CASSLISGGAFEQFF. In nucleotides, the CDR3 is TGCGCCAGCAGCTTGATAAGCGGGGGGGCCTTTGAGCAGTTCTTC.

This clone was counted once. The junction differs from germline at one of its ends, possibly a read error. The V call is TRBV2, the J call TRBJ1-4; 8 bases agree with TRBD1. This CDR3 contains 15 residues. CDR1 SNHLY and CDR2 FYNNEI come from the germline V gene. CDR3 nucleotide sequence: TGTGCCACTACAGGGGGACTTGCAACTAGTGAAAAACTGTTTTTT. Translating gives CATTGGLATSEKLFF.

The chain is built from TRBV30 and TRBJ1-3; TRBD1 matches at 8 bases. CDR1 is GTSNPN, CDR2 SVGIG, per germline (reference sequence). The CDR3 loop spans 14 amino acids. Losses at the gene ends were 3 bases for V and 4 bases for J; bases not matched to a gene: 5. The CDR3 DNA follows: TGTGCCTGGAGGGGACGGGACAGGGGAAACACCATATATTTT. Translation: CAWRGRDRGNTIYF.

This clone came up once. V gene TRBV7-8 combines with J gene TRBJ2-3; possibly TRBD2 for D (5 bases). The CDR3 consists of 17 residues. Trimming shortened V by 1 base and J by 2 bases, and 16 bases separated the two germline ends. Germline V gives CDR1 SGHVS, CDR2 FQNEAQ. The CDR3 loop reads CASSLVRVSSVTDTQYF. CDR3 nucleotides: TGTGCCAGCAGCTTAGTCCGGGTCAGTAGCGTCACAGATACGCAGTATTTT.

V usage is TRBV5-4 and J usage is TRBJ1-5; 9 nucleotides match TRBD1. This CDR3 spans 16 amino acids. With 0 bases clipped from V and 3 bases from J, the junction kept 4 bases outside the gene matches. Germline V CDR1 and CDR2: SGHNT, YYREEE (reference sequence). As DNA, the CDR3 is TGTGCCAGCAGCTTGGCGGGACAGGGCATCAATCAGCCCCAGCATTTT. Amino acids: CASSLAGQGINQPQHF.

This rearrangement joins TRBV19 to TRBJ2-4; D might be TRBD2 (6 bases). CDR3 length equals 15 residues. Deletions cut 11 bases from V and 0 bases from J, with 17 bases between. Germline assignment: CDR1 LNHDA and CDR2 SQIVND (reference sequence). The CDR3 bases are TGTGCCTCTAACGGGGGAGGTTCAGCCAAAAACATTCAGTACTTC. This translates into CASNGGGSAKNIQYF.

CDR3 DNA: TGCGCCAGCAATTGGCAGGGGGCTACAGCGGCGCAGTACTTC. Protein: CASNWQGATAAQYF. The chain has TRBV5-1 and TRBJ2-7, with TRBD1 matching over 8 bases. V was clipped by 6 bases and J by 9 bases; unmatched bases: 14. The CDR3 runs 14 residues. Germline-derived CDR1 and CDR2 are SGHRS and YFSETQ. The variable domain in full, completed from reference TRBV5-1 and TRBJ2-7, reads KAGVTQTPRYLIKTRGQQVTLSCSPISGHRSVSWYQQTPGQGLQFLFEYFSETQRNKGNFPGRFSGRQFSNSRSEMNVSTLELGDSALYLCASNWQGATAAQYFGPGTRLTVT.

V gene TRBV11-3 combines with J gene TRBJ2-7; D possibly corresponds to TRBD1 (6 bases). Deletions cut 5 bases from V and 2 bases from J, with 13 bases between. Germline V gives CDR1 SGHNT, CDR2 YENEEA. The CDR3 has 14 amino acids. Here the CDR3 reads CASSSGQPPYEQYF. The CDR3, as DNA: TGTGCCAGCAGCAGCGGACAGCCGCCCTACGAGCAGTACTTC.

This chain connects TRBV4-1 to TRBJ2-3; D remains unclear. The V end lost 4 bases, the J end lost 4 bases, and 9 bases lay between the germline ends. CDR3 size: 13 residues. Germline V CDR1 and CDR2: MGHRA, YSYEKL. CDR3 nucleotides: TGCGCCAGCAGCCCCCTAAACGCAGATACGCAGTATTTT. This translates into CASSPLNADTQYF.

The chain's CDR3 is CASSERGNYGYTF. The CDR3 nucleotides read TGTGCCAGCAGTGAACGGGGTAACTATGGCTACACCTTC. The chain uses TRBV25-1 and TRBJ1-2; D ambiguous. The V end was cut by 2 bases, the J end by 1 base, with 5 bases between. The CDR3 contains 13 residues. Germline V gene lookup returns CDR1 MGHDK and CDR2 SYGVNS.

The rearrangement joins TRBV4-1 to TRBJ2-5, with D perhaps TRBD2 (5 bases). Between the trimmed V and J ends, which lost 0 bases and 5 bases, there was a span of 13 bases. Germline CDR1 reads MGHRA; CDR2 reads YSYEKL. The CDR3 runs to 15 residues. The CDR3 sequence: CASSQDDGVGETQYF. The CDR3 nucleotides read TGCGCCAGCAGCCAAGATGACGGGGTGGGGGAGACCCAGTACTTC.

A few counts support this clone. The chain is built from TRBV10-3 and TRBJ2-7; the match to TRBD1 covers 9 bases. From germline, CDR1 is ENHRY and CDR2 SYGVKD. The CDR3 runs 16 residues. V lost 3 bases and J lost 4; bases outside the gene matches: 10. The CDR3 sequence: CAISDPYTGGLYEQYF. For the CDR3, the DNA is TGTGCCATCAGTGATCCTTACACAGGGGGCTTGTACGAGCAGTACTTC.

The chain links TRBV7-7 to TRBJ2-5, with 10 bases identical to TRBD1. Germline V CDR1 and CDR2: SSHAT, FNYEAQ (reference sequence). J lost 2 bases, V lost 5 bases, and 5 bases had no gene match. CDR3 length: 15 residues. The CDR3 DNA reads as TGTGCCAGCAGCCCCGGGACAGGGGAACAAGAGACCCAGTACTTC. Protein product: CASSPGTGEQETQYF. Using reference TRBV7-7 and TRBJ2-5 for the parts outside the CDR3, the full variable domain is GAGVSQSPRYKVTKRGQDVTLRCDPISSHATLYWYQQALGQGPEFLTYFNYEAQPDKSGLPSDRFSAERPEGSISTLTIQRTEQRDSAMYRCASSPGTGEQETQYFGPGTRLLVL.

V is TRBV7-9 and J is TRBJ2-3, with 7 bases aligning to TRBD2. The J segment lost 2 bases and the V segment lost 1 base, leaving 6 bases of the junction unmatched. CDR1 is SEHNR and CDR2 is FQNEAQ in the germline V gene (reference sequence). The CDR3 is 16 residues long. The CDR3 DNA reads as TGTGCCAGCAGCTTAGGCGGCGGGGGTCCCACAGATACGCAGTATTTT. Translation gives CASSLGGGGPTDTQYF. The complete variable domain, with remaining parts taken from reference TRBV7-9 and TRBJ2-3, reads DTGVSQNPRHKITKRGQNVTFRCDPISEHNRLYWYRQTLGQGPEFLTYFQNEAQLEKSRLLSDRFSAERPKGSFSTLEIQRTEQGDSAMYLCASSLGGGGPTDTQYFGPGTRLTVL.

The chain couples TRBV7-2 to TRBJ2-7; tentative D call: TRBD1 (6 bases). The CDR3 contains 14 residues. The germline gives CDR1 SGHTA, CDR2 FQGNSA. V lost 2 bases and J lost 4, with 12 bases in between. The CDR3 DNA reads TGTGCCAGCAGCTTATACCCAGGGGTGTACGAGCAGTACTTC. Amino acid sequence: CASSLYPGVYEQYF. The variable domain in full, completed from reference TRBV7-2 and TRBJ2-7, reads GAGVSQSPSNKVTEKGKDVELRCDPISGHTALYWYRQSLGQGLEFLIYFQGNSAPDKSGLPSDRFSAERTGGSVSTLTIQRTQQEDSAVYLCASSLYPGVYEQYFGPGTRLTVT.